The clone carrying this T cell receptor beta chain was seen a handful of times. Its target is unknown. Primers for the PCR totalled 60 Vbeta and 13 Jbeta. As processed by the authors: Unique TCR beta chains numbered approximately 76 million in a later analysis, with roughly 11 million shared. The data were produced by immunoSEQ multiplex PCR, yet TCRdb's version contains in-frame clones alone and is incomplete. From that table come the V and J calls and clone size; the DNA was used to work out D and trimming. The sample contains 85,000 to 90,000 clones, about 76% of which appear only once. This record belongs to a study of cytomegalovirus exposure and HLA in healthy donors. General study results and limits: Sequence variants that were highly shared formed a cluster that was likely a sequencing artifact. The authors reported that TCR beta sequences could predict HLA-A and HLA-B alleles. These predictions were accurate for most subjects in the first cohort.

The source material was PBMCs. The sequence came from a man younger than 45 in good health and CMV-seropositive.

The CDR3 loop reads CASSSLAGGDNEQFF. The DNA for the CDR3 is TGCGCCAGCAGCTCACTAGCGGGGGGGGACAATGAGCAGTTCTTC. V is TRBV5-1 and J is TRBJ2-1, with TRBD2 matching over 13 bases. The CDR3 sequence is 15 residues long. V trimming: 3 bases; J trimming: 5 bases; junction bases outside the gene matches: 2. From germline, CDR1 is SGHRS and CDR2 YFSETQ.